The present T cell receptor (beta chain) was sequenced within a study of T-cell memory formation after mild COVID-19. This CDR3 is built from 15 residues. Germline-derived CDR1 and CDR2 are SGHVS and FQNEAQ. Trimming at V came to 5 bases and at J to 7 bases, leaving 12 bases not matched to a gene. This clonotype has a handful of counts. TCRdb re-analysed the 5' RACE reads in MiXCR, keeping a single row per CDR3 protein. The profile covers under 650,000 distinct CDR3 sequences, with roughly 18% appearing a single time and around 12% taken by the ten largest. This clonotype was obtained from an adult woman who had mild COVID-19 (a few samples of this study predate the infection). Cell type and time point are not known. The chain carries TRBV7-8 and TRBJ2-7, with TRBD1 identical over 9 bases. Material: PBMCs or a T cell subset sorted from them (not recorded which). CDR3 sequence (DNA): TGTGCCAGCAGCCCAAACCGGGACAGGGCGGTAGAGCAGTACTTC. Protein: CASSPNRDRAVEQYF.